Given below is one T cell receptor (beta chain) in context. Its antigen is not identified. This record belongs to a study of radiotherapy plus CTLA-4 blockade in lung cancer. Notes on the study in general: Per reports, early blood T cell clone dynamics, plus interferon-beta, forecast response most strongly.

Trimming removed 5 bases at V and 1 base at J, with 11 bases between. The CDR3 length is 14 residues. CDR1 and CDR2 from the germline V gene are SGHTA and FQGTGA. Treatment of patients with chemo-refractory metastatic non-small-cell lung cancer consisted of focal radiation plus CTLA-4 blockade with ipilimumab. Some clones are missing from TCRdb's copy, which holds only in-frame ones; the method was immunoSEQ multiplex PCR. The repertoire holds roughly 73,000 clones, with about nine tenths as singletons. The starting material was peripheral blood, obtained from a patient treated with radiotherapy plus ipilimumab. This chain connects TRBV7-3 to TRBJ1-1; maybe TRBD1 (5 bases). This receptor was obtained from a human donor with non-small cell lung cancer that progressed on radiotherapy plus ipilimumab. Here the CDR3 DNA reads TGTGCCAGCAGCAAGGGACGGGAGAACACTGAAGCTTTCTTT. This translates into CASSKGRENTEAFF.